These 28 T cell receptor beta chains were all obtained from the same sample, sequenced in a study of blood T cell repertoires in COVID-19. Here immunoSEQ multiplex PCR was the method, and the copy in TCRdb shows in-frame clones only, minus some. The table includes 150,000 to 180,000 clones, 76% detected once. The sequenced material came from peripheral blood. Every receptor here comes from an elderly woman with acute or convalescent COVID-19.

The J gene is TRBJ2-1, the V gene TRBV6-5; TRBD2 matches 8 bases. J was trimmed by 4 bases and V by 6 bases; bases with no gene match: 8. The CDR3 sequence is 15 residues long. Germline V gene sequence: CDR1 MNHEY, CDR2 SVGAGI. The CDR3 region is CASSNGGAVYNEQFF. CDR3 nucleotides: TGTGCCAGCAGCAACGGGGGGGCGGTTTACAATGAGCAGTTCTTC.

The chain uses TRBV18 and TRBJ1-1; 8 bases align to TRBD1. The CDR3 extends over 22 amino acids. The germline CDR1 and CDR2 sequences are KGHSH and LQKENI. After removal of 2 bases from V and 0 bases from J, the junction contained 23 bases not matched to a gene. DNA for the CDR3: TGTGCCAGCTCACCATCTATGGCCCCTTGGACAGGGATTTTAATCATGAACACTGAAGCTTTCTTT. Translation gives CASSPSMAPWTGILIMNTEAFF.

The chain carries TRBV19 and TRBJ1-5; D perhaps matches TRBD1 (5 bases). The ends were cut back, 7 bases at V and 6 bases at J, with 25 bases in the middle. The CDR3 has 17 amino acids. The V gene's germline CDR1 is LNHDA and CDR2 SQIVND (reference sequence). For the CDR3, the DNA is TGTGCCAGTACCCTAAGAACTAGGGGCGTGGGGGGTCAGCCCCAGCATTTT. Protein sequence: CASTLRTRGVGGQPQHF.

The CDR3: CASSLFSGGPSTDTQYF. The DNA of the CDR3 is TGTGCCAGCAGCTTATTCAGCGGGGGGCCATCCACAGATACGCAGTATTTT. This sequence joins TRBV7-2 and TRBJ2-3; 9 nucleotides match TRBD2. Germline V gene data show CDR1 as SGHTA and CDR2 as FQGNSA. The CDR3 is 17 residues long. V was pared by 2 bases and J by 2 bases, with 8 bases of the junction left unmatched.

In its sample, this clone was seen a few times. The CDR3 sequence: CASSGTDPSYEQYF. The CDR3 bases are TGCGCCAGCAGTGGGACAGATCCCTCCTACGAGCAGTACTTC. This chain connects TRBV5-1 to TRBJ2-7; 7 bases line up with TRBD1. V shed 5 bases, J shed 0 bases, and the junction held 5 bases outside the gene matches. CDR3 length equals 14 residues. Germline V CDR1 and CDR2: SGHRS, YFSETQ.

For the CDR3, the DNA is TGTGCCAGCAGTCTTAGGACAGGGTCCACTGAAGCTTTCTTT. Translation: CASSLRTGSTEAFF. V usage is TRBV6-5 and J usage is TRBJ1-1; 8 nucleotides align to TRBD1. The V segment lost 5 bases and the J segment 4 bases; nucleotides outside the gene matches: 6. CDR3 size: 14 residues. Germline CDR1 and CDR2: MNHEY and SVGAGI.

This chain uses TRBV4-3 with TRBJ2-7, with a possible D match to TRBD1 (6 bases). This CDR3 region has 16 residues. Germline loops: CDR1 LGHNA, CDR2 YSLEER. V lost 0 bases and J lost 0, with 12 bases in between. The CDR3 protein is CASSQDAQGNSYEQYF. As DNA, the CDR3 is TGCGCCAGCAGCCAAGACGCACAGGGTAACTCCTACGAGCAGTACTTC.

The chain is built from TRBV27 and TRBJ2-7; 9 bases are shared with TRBD2. V was clipped by 5 bases and J by 6 bases; unmatched bases: 8. Germline V gives CDR1 MNHEY, CDR2 SMNVEV (reference sequence). This CDR3 contains 14 residues. The DNA for the CDR3 is TGTGCCAGCAGTATACGTAGCGGGAGTAGCGAGCAGTACTTC. It translates to CASSIRSGSSEQYF.

This chain links TRBV19 with TRBJ1-2, with TRBD1 identical over 9 bases. This CDR3 is 13 amino acids long. With 7 bases clipped from V and 5 bases from J, the junction kept 5 bases outside the gene matches. Germline CDR1 and CDR2: LNHDA and SQIVND (reference sequence). CDR3 sequence reads: CASMGDRAYGYTF. The CDR3, as DNA: TGTGCCAGTATGGGGGACAGGGCTTATGGCTACACCTTC. The full variable domain, with the rest looked up from reference TRBV19 and TRBJ1-2, is DGGITQSPKYLFRKEGQNVTLSCEQNLNHDAMYWYRQDPGQGLRLIYYSQIVNDFQKGDIAEGYSVSREKKESFPLTVTSAQKNPTAFYLCASMGDRAYGYTFGSGTRLTVV.

The chain couples TRBV2 to TRBJ1-4; 7 positions agree with TRBD1. CDR3 length equals 13 residues. Losses at the gene ends were 9 bases for V and 3 bases for J; bases not matched to a gene: 4. The germline gives CDR1 SNHLY, CDR2 FYNNEI. The CDR3 DNA is TGTGCCAGATCGGGACAGTCTAATGAAAAACTGTTTTTT. Its translation: CARSGQSNEKLFF.

V is TRBV6-4 and J is TRBJ1-1; D is uncertain. Trimming took 5 bases from V and 3 from J, leaving 10 bases between them. The germline CDR1 and CDR2 sequences are MRHNA and SNTAGT. This CDR3 spans 13 amino acids. The CDR3 DNA follows: TGTGCCAGCAGTCGTAAGCTTGACACTGAAGCTTTCTTT. Protein: CASSRKLDTEAFF.

V gene TRBV14 combines with J gene TRBJ1-3, with 8 bases matching TRBD1. The V segment lost 4 bases and the J segment 2 bases; nucleotides outside the gene matches: 1. This CDR3 contains 14 residues. In germline, CDR1 is SGHDN, CDR2 FVKESK. CDR3 sequence reads: CASSPGQAGNTIYF. The CDR3 DNA follows: TGTGCCAGCAGCCCGGGACAGGCTGGAAACACCATATATTTT.

The V and J genes are TRBV5-1 and TRBJ2-2, with D possibly TRBD2 on 5 matching bases. V was clipped by 0 bases and J by 1 base, with 10 bases between them. Germline V gene sequence: CDR1 SGHRS, CDR2 YFSETQ. This CDR3 is 16 amino acids long. CDR3 region: CASSLGTPLNTGELFF. CDR3 coding DNA: TGCGCCAGCAGCTTGGGGACTCCCCTGAACACCGGGGAGCTGTTTTTT.

The chain links TRBV18 to TRBJ2-7; TRBD1 agrees at 12 bases. CDR3 length: 16 residues. Germline V gene lookup returns CDR1 KGHSH and CDR2 LQKENI. Germline trimming cut 0 bases from V and 4 bases from J; bases unmatched to any gene: 4. Here the CDR3 reads CASSPPGTGGKYEQYF. The CDR3 region has the DNA TGTGCCAGCTCACCACCGGGGACAGGGGGCAAGTACGAGCAGTACTTC.

The chain couples TRBV3-1 (or the pseudogene TRBV3-2) to TRBJ1-2; D not resolved. CDR3 size: 13 residues. With 3 bases removed from V and 6 bases from J, the gap between germline ends came to 11 bases. Germline V gives CDR1 LGHDT, CDR2 YNNKEL (reference sequence). The CDR3 DNA follows: TGTGCCAGCAGCCAGCCAGGAGGTAATGGCTACACCTTC. This sequence encodes CASSQPGGNGYTF.

This clone was picked up a small number of times. This chain uses TRBV6-2 or TRBV6-3 with TRBJ1-1; TRBD1 agrees at 7 bases. V dropped 5 bases and J dropped 2; count of bases not matched to a gene: 8. Per the germline V gene, CDR1 is MNHEY and CDR2 is SVGEGT. This CDR3 is built from 15 residues. CDR3 sequence (DNA): TGTGCCAGCAGTGACCCAACAGGGGCAAACACTGAAGCTTTCTTT. Translated, it gives CASSDPTGANTEAFF.

For this clone: Other DNA sequences of this sample code for an identical CDR3. As DNA, the CDR3 is TGTGCCAGCAGCCCACTGGACAGGGTCGGAAACACCATATATTTT. This sequence encodes CASSPLDRVGNTIYF. The chain combines TRBV6-5 with TRBJ1-3, with 8 positions matching TRBD1. The germline CDR1 and CDR2 sequences are MNHEY and SVGAGI. The CDR3 runs 15 residues. The junction had 8 bases not matched to a gene; V was cut back by 6 bases and J by 4 bases.

This clone was counted between two and nine times. The V call is TRBV5-6, the J call TRBJ1-3, with D uncertain. Deletions cut 4 bases from V and 7 bases from J, with 6 bases between. In germline, CDR1 is SGHDT, CDR2 YYEEEE. This CDR3 contains 11 residues. In nucleotides, the CDR3 is TGTGCCAGCAGCATTCGGAACACCATATATTTT. It yields the protein CASSIRNTIYF.

There are a few counts of this clone. The J gene is TRBJ2-7, the V gene TRBV7-2, with unresolved D. This CDR3 is built from 11 residues. Germline CDR1 is SGHTA and CDR2 is FQGNSA. V was clipped by 5 bases and J by 3 bases, with 5 bases between them. In DNA, the CDR3 is TGTGCCAGCAGCCCAGACTACGAGCAGTACTTC. Translation: CASSPDYEQYF.

The sample holds a few counts of this clone. This chain joins TRBV3-1 (or the pseudogene TRBV3-2) and TRBJ1-2; tentatively, D is TRBD1 (5 bases). Germline loops: CDR1 LGHDT, CDR2 YNNKEL (reference sequence). CDR3 size: 15 residues. Trimming pared 6 bases from V and 10 bases from J, leaving 24 bases between. The CDR3 bases are TGTGCCAGCAGTTCTCCGGGGGTAAGAAGAACCCCCTACACCTTC. As protein: CASSSPGVRRTPYTF.

This rearrangement joins TRBV20-1 to TRBJ2-7, with 7 bases aligning to TRBD2. The CDR3 sequence is 11 residues long. Trimming cost V 3 bases and J 6 bases; bases outside gene matches: 2. Germline CDR1 DFQATT, CDR2 SNEGSKA (reference sequence). CDR3 bases: TGCAGTGCTAGGCGCGGGAGCGAGCAGTACTTC. Residues: CSARRGSEQYF.

CDR3 in amino acids: CASSLGGVNTEAFF. In DNA, the CDR3 is TGCGCCAGCAGCTTGGGCGGGGTGAACACTGAAGCTTTCTTT. The chain joins TRBV5-1 to TRBJ1-1; D is uncertain. This CDR3 region has 14 residues. Germline values: CDR1 SGHRS, CDR2 YFSETQ. V lost 0 bases, J lost 0 bases, and 6 bases lay in between.

The chain links TRBV3-1 (or the pseudogene TRBV3-2) to TRBJ2-3; D is unclear. The V gene's germline CDR1 is LGHDT and CDR2 YNNKEL (reference sequence). The CDR3 has 15 residues. Trimming shortened V by 4 bases and J by 1 base, and 12 bases separated the two germline ends. For the CDR3, the DNA is TGTGCCAGCAGCCCAAATGCACTTGGCACAGATACGCAGTATTTT. Amino acids: CASSPNALGTDTQYF.

The chain recombines TRBV7-3 with TRBJ2-6, with TRBD2 matching over 7 bases. V gave up 6 bases and J gave up 1 base; unmatched junction bases: 6. This CDR3 contains 16 residues. Germline V gene lookup returns CDR1 SGHTA and CDR2 FQGTGA. The CDR3 protein is CASRVQGLSGANVLTF. Here the CDR3 DNA reads TGTGCCAGCAGGGTCCAGGGACTATCTGGGGCCAACGTCCTGACTTTC.

This clone was seen more than once but under ten times. This sequence joins TRBV19 and TRBJ1-3; the match to TRBD1 covers 9 bases. The CDR3 has 14 residues. CDR1 and CDR2 from the germline V gene are LNHDA and SQIVND (reference sequence). With 5 bases clipped from V and 4 bases from J, the junction kept 3 bases outside the gene matches. The chain's CDR3 is CASSSTGGGNTIYF. The CDR3 coding sequence is TGTGCCAGTAGTTCTACAGGGGGCGGAAACACCATATATTTT.

The chain employs TRBV7-2 and TRBJ1-1; D might be TRBD1 (6 bases). The CDR3 contains 13 residues. Trimming took off 5 bases at V and 4 bases at J, with 11 bases between the two ends. The germline gives CDR1 SGHTA, CDR2 FQGNSA. The DNA of the CDR3 is TGTGCCAGCAGCCGACAGGTGGGCACTGAAGCTTTCTTT. Its translation: CASSRQVGTEAFF.

This sequence joins TRBV6-5 and TRBJ1-5, with 7 bases fitting TRBD1. Germline V gene sequence: CDR1 MNHEY, CDR2 SVGAGI. With 6 bases clipped from V and 9 bases from J, the junction kept 11 bases outside the gene matches. This CDR3 contains 14 residues. CDR3 amino acids: CASSPNRGRGPQHF. The CDR3, as DNA: TGTGCCAGCAGCCCCAACAGGGGTCGAGGGCCCCAGCATTTT.

This clone was seen more than once but under ten times. The chain links TRBV28 to TRBJ1-2; 8 nucleotides align to TRBD1. CDR3 size: 15 residues. The germline V gene encodes CDR1 MDHEN and CDR2 SYDVKM. The V segment lost 4 bases and the J segment 6 bases; nucleotides outside the gene matches: 10. The CDR3 DNA reads TGTGCCAGCAGTTCCCTGGACAGGGCGATTGATGGCTACACCTTC. Amino acid sequence: CASSSLDRAIDGYTF.